The 32 T cell receptor beta chains below were found in one sample sequenced in a study of circulating and synovial CD4+ cells in juvenile arthritis. Data came from immunoSEQ multiplex PCR; TCRdb stores just in-frame clones and leaves some out. Of about 2,000 clones listed, around 90% are singletons. The sample comprised HLA-DR+ CD4+ T cells from blood. Regarding subset: circulating pathogenic-like lymphocytes, sorted as HLA-DR+CD14-CD3+CD4+CD25low/- blood T cells. The receptors were sampled from a human donor with juvenile idiopathic arthritis.

The gene calls are TRBV11-2 and TRBJ2-7; TRBD1 matches at 9 bases. The CDR3 totals 16 residues. The V gene end was trimmed by 5 bases and the J gene end by 4 bases; junction bases not matched to a gene: 12. CDR1 and CDR2 from the germline V gene are SGHAT and FQNNGV. CDR3 coding DNA: TGTGCCAGCAGCCCTGGTAGGGGACAGGGTACGTACGAGCAGTACTTC. This codes for CASSPGRGQGTYEQYF.

The chain recombines TRBV30 with TRBJ1-1, with 7 positions matching TRBD1. V lost 3 bases, J lost 1 base, and 8 bases stayed unmatched. The germline V gene encodes CDR1 GTSNPN and CDR2 SVGIG (reference sequence). This CDR3 spans 15 amino acids. For the CDR3, the DNA is TGTGCCTGGAGCGCTCCGGACAGGACGAACACTGAAGCTTTCTTT. Translation: CAWSAPDRTNTEAFF. Complete variable domain (other parts from reference TRBV30 and TRBJ1-1): SQTIHQWPATLVQPVGSPLSLECTVEGTSNPNLYWYRQAAGRGLQLLFYSVGIGQISSEVPQNLSASRPQDRQFILSSKKLLLSDSGFYLCAWSAPDRTNTEAFFGQGTRLTVV.

J is TRBJ2-1 and V is TRBV27; TRBD2 matches at 11 bases. The CDR3 length is 17 residues. CDR1 is MNHEY and CDR2 is SMNVEV in the germline V gene (reference sequence). With 0 bases clipped from V and 4 bases from J, the junction kept 5 bases outside the gene matches. CDR3 loop: CASSLSSGTSGYNEQFF. In nucleotides, the CDR3 is TGTGCCAGCAGTTTATCATCAGGGACTAGCGGATACAATGAGCAGTTCTTC.

About this clone: Other DNA sequences of this sample code for an identical CDR3. V and J are TRBV4-3 and TRBJ1-1; the match to TRBD1 covers 7 bases. V was pared by 3 bases and J by 4 bases, with 5 bases of the junction left unmatched. CDR1 and CDR2 from the germline V gene are LGHNA and YSLEER. This CDR3 spans 14 amino acids. The CDR3 DNA is TGCGCCAGCAGCCACCGACAGGGACCCACTGAAGCTTTCTTT. As protein: CASSHRQGPTEAFF.

J is TRBJ1-2 and V is TRBV6-5; weak D call: TRBD1 (6 bases). The CDR3 loop spans 13 amino acids. Trimming removed 6 bases at V and 2 bases at J, with 10 bases between. In germline, CDR1 is MNHEY, CDR2 SVGAGI. CDR3 residues: CASSGTTNYGYTF. The CDR3 region has the DNA TGTGCCAGCAGCGGGACAACCAACTATGGCTACACCTTC.

The J gene is TRBJ2-2, the V gene TRBV19, with TRBD2 matching over 8 bases. The CDR3 spans 14 residues. CDR1 and CDR2 from the germline V gene are LNHDA and SQIVND (reference sequence). With V trimmed by 7 bases and J by 3 bases, 4 bases remained unmatched. Here the CDR3 DNA reads TGTGCCAGTAAAAACGGGAGGGACACCGGGGAGCTGTTTTTT. It is translated as CASKNGRDTGELFF.

This clone was detected only a few times. The rearrangement joins TRBV28 to TRBJ2-1; 9 positions match TRBD2. Germline-derived CDR1 and CDR2 are MDHEN and SYDVKM. There are 17 residues in the CDR3. The J segment lost 2 bases and the V segment lost 6 bases, leaving 11 bases of the junction unmatched. The CDR3 DNA reads TGTGCCAGCAGATCACTAGCGGGCCTGAACACCTACAATGAGCAGTTCTTC. Translated, it gives CASRSLAGLNTYNEQFF.

About this clone: The junction and the germline gene differ at one end; a read error may be behind it. This chain links TRBV5-6 with TRBJ2-2, with 10 bases matching TRBD1. Per germline, CDR1 SGHDT and CDR2 YYEEEE. There are 16 residues in the CDR3. CDR3 amino acids: CASSLARDRGRRGAVF. DNA for the CDR3: TGTGCCAGCAGCTTGGCCCGGGACAGGGGTAGGCGGGGAGCTGTTTTT.

The chain has TRBV5-1 and TRBJ2-5; 8 positions agree with TRBD2. Germline V lookup: CDR1 SGHRS, CDR2 YFSETQ. The CDR3 contains 14 residues. With V trimmed by 2 bases and J by 1 base, 1 base remained unmatched. CDR3 loop: CASSFGTSQETQYF. In DNA form, the CDR3 reads TGCGCCAGCAGCTTCGGGACTAGCCAAGAGACCCAGTACTTC.

This sequence joins TRBV7-8 and TRBJ1-4; D uncertain. Germline CDR1 and CDR2: SGHVS and FQNEAQ. The CDR3 is 15 amino acids. The V gene lost 3 bases and the J gene lost 3 bases, with 11 bases spanning the gap. CDR3: CASSFDQQSNEKLFF. The CDR3 region has the DNA TGTGCCAGCAGCTTCGATCAACAGTCTAATGAAAAACTGTTTTTT.

This sequence joins TRBV5-1 and TRBJ2-5, with TRBD1 as a possible D gene (8 bases). This CDR3 region has 15 residues. V was pared by 0 bases and J by 9 bases, with 18 bases between. CDR1 SGHRS and CDR2 YFSETQ come from the germline V gene. The CDR3 protein is CASSLVDRASGAQYF. Written as DNA, the CDR3 is TGCGCCAGCAGCTTGGTGGACAGGGCCAGCGGGGCCCAGTACTTC.

J is TRBJ2-5 and V is TRBV9, with 7 bases identical to TRBD2. J gave up 5 bases and V 2 bases, and 9 bases lay outside the gene matches. This CDR3 has 15 residues. The germline V gene has CDR1 SGDLS and CDR2 YYNGEE. CDR3 region: CASSVTGGVAETQYF. In DNA, the CDR3 is TGTGCCAGCAGCGTCACGGGGGGTGTTGCGGAGACCCAGTACTTC.

This chain connects TRBV28 to TRBJ1-6; 10 nucleotides agree with TRBD1. CDR1 is MDHEN, CDR2 SYDVKM, per germline. V was clipped by 6 bases and J by 10 bases; unmatched bases: 6. The CDR3 extends over 14 amino acids. CDR3 coding DNA: TGTGCCAGCAGCCCGACAGGGGGCCTGTCACCCCTCCACTTT. Its protein product is CASSPTGGLSPLHF.

In its sample, this clone was seen once. The V and J genes are TRBV15 and TRBJ2-3; perhaps TRBD1 as D (5 bases). From germline, CDR1 is LNHNV and CDR2 YYDKDF (reference sequence). Trimming pared 5 bases from V and 0 bases from J, leaving 15 bases between. The CDR3 has 16 residues. In DNA, the CDR3 is TGTGCCACCAGCGTACGACGACAGACTAGCACAGATACGCAGTATTTT. This sequence encodes CATSVRRQTSTDTQYF. The full variable domain, in which reference TRBV15 and TRBJ2-3 provide the parts outside the CDR3, is DAMVIQNPRYQVTQFGKPVTLSCSQTLNHNVMYWYQQKSSQAPKLLFHYYDKDFNNEADTPDNFQSRRPNTSFCFLDIRSPGLGDTAMYLCATSVRRQTSTDTQYFGPGTRLTVL.

The table lists this clone with a count of one. The rearrangement joins TRBV28 to TRBJ2-1; maybe TRBD2 (5 bases). CDR3 length: 15 amino acids. Per the germline V gene, CDR1 is MDHEN and CDR2 is SYDVKM. Trimming took 6 bases from V and 5 from J, leaving 17 bases between them. The CDR3 DNA follows: TGTGCCAGCAGCGGGGTGGGTCCCGGAGACAATGAGCAGTTCTTC. As protein: CASSGVGPGDNEQFF.

The V and J genes are TRBV29-1 and TRBJ1-5; a weak D match, TRBD1 (5 bases). The germline V and J ends were trimmed by 4 bases and 5 bases, with 12 bases remaining between them. The CDR3 is made up of 13 amino acids. The germline gives CDR1 SQVTM, CDR2 ANQGSEA. CDR3 residues: CSVGAGRDQPQHF. CDR3 in DNA: TGCAGCGTTGGAGCGGGGCGGGATCAGCCCCAGCATTTT.

Written as DNA, the CDR3 is TGCGCCAGCAGCGAGACTGGGACCGGGGAGCTGTTTTTT. This codes for CASSETGTGELFF. V is TRBV5-1 and J is TRBJ2-2, with unresolved D. V was pared by 4 bases and J by 5 bases, with 9 bases between. The CDR3 extends over 13 amino acids. CDR1 and CDR2 (germline): SGHRS, YFSETQ.

The rearrangement links TRBV5-8 to TRBJ2-7, with 12 bases lining up with TRBD2. V lost 2 bases, J lost 2 bases, and 8 bases stayed unmatched. Germline V gene data show CDR1 as SGHTS and CDR2 as YDEGEE. This CDR3 spans 17 amino acids. This chain's CDR3 is CASSFGLAGTPTYEQYF. The DNA for the CDR3 is TGTGCCAGCAGCTTCGGACTAGCGGGAACCCCAACCTACGAGCAGTACTTC. The full variable domain, completed using reference TRBV5-8 and TRBJ2-7, is EAGVTQSPTHLIKTRGQQATLRCSPISGHTSVYWYQQALGLGLQFLLWYDEGEERNRGNFPPRFSGRQFPNYSSELNVNALELEDSALYLCASSFGLAGTPTYEQYFGPGTRLTVT.

This clone has a single count. The chain joins TRBV2 to TRBJ2-5; D is perhaps TRBD2 (6 bases). In germline, CDR1 is SNHLY, CDR2 FYNNEI. The CDR3 loop spans 13 amino acids. Trimming removed 7 bases at V and 4 bases at J, with 13 bases between. CDR3 DNA: TGTGCCAGCACACGAGGGACTTTAGAGACCCAGTACTTC. Translating gives CASTRGTLETQYF. Combining the CDR3 with reference TRBV2 and TRBJ2-5 gives the whole variable domain EPEVTQTPSHQVTQMGQEVILRCVPISNHLYFYWYRQILGQKVEFLVSFYNNEISEKSEIFDDQFSVERPDGSNFTLKIRSTKLEDSAMYFCASTRGTLETQYFGPGTRLLVL.

This chain uses TRBV7-2 with TRBJ2-7, with 9 bases that match TRBD1. The CDR3 sequence is 14 residues long. J gave up 4 bases and V 1 base, and 2 bases lay outside the gene matches. In germline, CDR1 is SGHTA, CDR2 FQGNSA. CDR3 nucleotides: TGTGCCAGCAGCTTAGTCGGACAGGGGTACGAGCAGTACTTC. Its protein is CASSLVGQGYEQYF.

J is TRBJ2-5 and V is TRBV6-5, with 7 bases fitting TRBD1. Losses at the gene ends were 4 bases for V and 2 bases for J; bases not matched to a gene: 1. The CDR3 extends over 13 amino acids. CDR1 is MNHEY, CDR2 SVGAGI, per germline. The CDR3: CASSWTGQETQYF. The DNA for the CDR3 is TGTGCCAGCAGTTGGACAGGTCAAGAGACCCAGTACTTC.

The rearrangement links TRBV19 to TRBJ2-7; no firm D call. Germline-derived CDR1 and CDR2 are LNHDA and SQIVND (reference sequence). V was shortened by 3 bases and J by 3 bases, with 6 bases between the two germline ends. This CDR3 is built from 12 residues. The CDR3 nucleotides read TGTGCCAGTAGTATTCCCGGCTACGAGCAGTACTTC. Its translation: CASSIPGYEQYF.

The V call is TRBV5-4, the J call TRBJ1-3, with D possibly being TRBD1 (5 bases). V was trimmed by 4 bases and J by 2 bases, leaving 16 bases between them. The CDR3 has 16 amino acids. Germline CDR1 is SGHNT and CDR2 is YYREEE (reference sequence). In DNA, the CDR3 is TGTGCCAGCAGCCCAGATCCAGGGAGGACTGGAAACACCATATATTTT. It codes for CASSPDPGRTGNTIYF. Supplemented by reference TRBV5-4 and TRBJ1-3, the full variable domain reads ETGVTQSPTHLIKTRGQQVTLRCSSQSGHNTVSWYQQALGQGPQFIFQYYREEENGRGNFPPRFSGLQFPNYSSELNVNALELDDSALYLCASSPDPGRTGNTIYFGEGSWLTVV.

The chain uses TRBV27 and TRBJ1-4, with D perhaps matching TRBD1 (6 bases). Germline CDR1 MNHEY, CDR2 SMNVEV (reference sequence). The CDR3 is made up of 14 amino acids. Trimming left V 5 bases short and J 3 bases short, with 10 bases between. The CDR3 spells CASSITGSNEKLFF. The DNA of the CDR3 is TGTGCCAGCAGTATCACAGGGTCTAATGAAAAACTGTTTTTT.

The chain is built from TRBV14 and TRBJ1-1; the D is unclear. This CDR3 has 13 amino acids. Germline V gene data show CDR1 as SGHDN and CDR2 as FVKESK. V was shortened by 2 bases and J by 4 bases, with 8 bases between the two germline ends. The CDR3, as DNA: TGTGCCAGCAGCCAACTTTTCGGCACTGAAGCTTTCTTT. Amino acid sequence: CASSQLFGTEAFF. Full variable domain (remainder filled in from reference TRBV14 and TRBJ1-1): EAGVTQFPSHSVIEKGQTVTLRCDPISGHDNLYWYRRVMGKEIKFLLHFVKESKQDESGMPNNRFLAERTGGTYSTLKVQPAELEDSGVYFCASSQLFGTEAFFGQGTRLTVV.

This clone showed up just once. The chain is built from TRBV2 and TRBJ2-1; 8 positions agree with TRBD1. The CDR3 covers 13 residues. CDR1 is SNHLY, CDR2 FYNNEI, per germline. V was pared by 7 bases and J by 8 bases, with 7 bases of the junction left unmatched. The CDR3 reads CASKDREHDEQFF. The CDR3 DNA follows: TGTGCCAGCAAGGACAGGGAACACGATGAGCAGTTCTTC.

This chain connects TRBV5-1 to TRBJ2-1, with a tentative D call TRBD1 (6 bases). V shed 4 bases and J shed 2 bases, with 13 bases lying between them. Germline CDR1 reads SGHRS; CDR2 reads YFSETQ. This CDR3 is 15 amino acids long. Here the CDR3 reads CASSIRTGTYNEQFF. DNA for the CDR3: TGCGCCAGCAGCATACGAACAGGGACCTACAATGAGCAGTTCTTC.

The genes are TRBV6-7 and TRBJ2-1, with a weak D call TRBD2 (5 bases). TRBV6-7 is placed among ORFs of uncertain function. Trimming took 5 bases from V and 10 from J, leaving 12 bases between them. The CDR3 sequence is 12 residues long. The CDR3 coding sequence is TGTGCCAGCAGTCCCCTTCGAGGGGAGCAGTTCTTC. This gives the protein CASSPLRGEQFF.

V gene TRBV19 combines with J gene TRBJ2-7; no clear D. V lost 5 bases and J 2 bases, leaving 16 bases between the germline ends. Germline assignment: CDR1 LNHDA and CDR2 SQIVND (reference sequence). The CDR3 is 15 amino acids. CDR3 coding DNA: TGTGCCAGTAGTGTAGGAGCGCACCCGACCTACGAGCAGTACTTC. This codes for CASSVGAHPTYEQYF. The whole variable domain, remainder taken from reference TRBV19 and TRBJ2-7, is DGGITQSPKYLFRKEGQNVTLSCEQNLNHDAMYWYRQDPGQGLRLIYYSQIVNDFQKGDIAEGYSVSREKKESFPLTVTSAQKNPTAFYLCASSVGAHPTYEQYFGPGTRLTVT.

This sequence joins TRBV2 and TRBJ1-2; TRBD1 agrees at 9 bases. The CDR3 is made up of 17 amino acids. With V trimmed by 1 base and J by 6 bases, 12 bases remained unmatched. CDR1 SNHLY and CDR2 FYNNEI come from the germline V gene. CDR3 coding DNA: TGTGCCAGCAGTGAAGGAGGGACAGGGCCCCGACGGGATGGCTACACCTTC. Encoded protein: CASSEGGTGPRRDGYTF.

The chain uses TRBV27 and TRBJ1-1; possible D gene TRBD1, 5 bases. Trimming removed 3 bases from V and 6 bases from J, with 14 bases in between. The CDR3 has 14 amino acids. Germline V gene sequence: CDR1 MNHEY, CDR2 SMNVEV (reference sequence). The CDR3 coding sequence is TGTGCCAGCAGTTTCCGCAGGGCGGGGGCTGAAGCTTTCTTT. It is translated as CASSFRRAGAEAFF.

This clone was observed a single time. The chain carries TRBV9 and TRBJ2-1; TRBD2 might be the D (7 bases). CDR1 is SGDLS and CDR2 is YYNGEE in the germline V gene. The CDR3 totals 16 residues. Trimming removed 0 bases at V and 4 bases at J, with 14 bases between. The DNA for the CDR3 is TGTGCCAGCAGCGTAGTACGGGCGGGGGCTTACAATGAGCAGTTCTTC. As protein: CASSVVRAGAYNEQFF. The full variable domain, with the rest looked up from reference TRBV9 and TRBJ2-1, is DSGVTQTPKHLITATGQRVTLRCSPRSGDLSVYWYQQSLDQGLQFLIQYYNGEERAKGNILERFSAQQFPDLHSELNLSSLELGDSALYFCASSVVRAGAYNEQFFGPGTRLTVL.